What follows is one TCR beta chain and its context. What it recognizes is unknown. Per the germline V gene, CDR1 is SEHNR and CDR2 is FQNEAQ (reference sequence). The CDR3 runs to 18 residues. V gave up 3 bases and J gave up 0 bases, with 17 bases separating them. The data were obtained in a study of cytomegalovirus exposure and HLA in healthy donors. The study, taken as a whole, reports: According to an earlier analysis, most TCR beta V segments yielded productive rearrangements about 90% or about 30% of the time.

Primers: 60 Vbeta forward and 13 Jbeta reverse. Repertoires were generated with immunoSEQ multiplex PCR, while TCRdb's copy carries only in-frame clones and drops some. The sample totals around 100,000 clones; its top ten clones hold approximately 6.8%. The receptor was derived from a man aged 40-50 years in good health and CMV-seropositive. Sequencing was performed on PBMCs. The chain has TRBV7-9 and TRBJ2-2; D is possibly TRBD2 (6 bases). CDR3 amino acids: CASSFARVGGTNTGELFF. DNA of the CDR3: TGTGCCAGCAGCTTTGCCCGAGTAGGAGGGACGAACACCGGGGAGCTGTTTTTT.